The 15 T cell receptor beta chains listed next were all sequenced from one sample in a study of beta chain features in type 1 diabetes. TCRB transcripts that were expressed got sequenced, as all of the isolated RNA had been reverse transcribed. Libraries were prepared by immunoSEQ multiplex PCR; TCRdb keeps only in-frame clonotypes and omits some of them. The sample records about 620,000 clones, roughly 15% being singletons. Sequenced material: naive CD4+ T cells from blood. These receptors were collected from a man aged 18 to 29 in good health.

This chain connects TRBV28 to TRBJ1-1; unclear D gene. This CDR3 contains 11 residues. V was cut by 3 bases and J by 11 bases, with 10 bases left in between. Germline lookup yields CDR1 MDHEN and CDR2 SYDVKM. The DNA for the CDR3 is TGTGCCAGCAGTTTGGCGAGGAGCGCTTTCTTT. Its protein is CASSLARSAFF.

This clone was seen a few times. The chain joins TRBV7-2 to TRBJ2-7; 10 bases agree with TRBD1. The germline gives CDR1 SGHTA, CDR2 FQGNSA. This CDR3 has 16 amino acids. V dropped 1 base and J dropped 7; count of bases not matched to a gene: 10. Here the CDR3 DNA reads TGTGCCAGCAGCTTAGTCGGGACAGGGGCGGCGGGAGAGCAGTACTTC. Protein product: CASSLVGTGAAGEQYF.

The CDR3 region is CASSFLGLAGETQYF. CDR3 nucleotide sequence: TGTGCCAGCAGCTTTCTTGGACTAGCGGGAGAGACCCAGTACTTC. The chain recombines TRBV11-2 with TRBJ2-5; 11 nucleotides agree with TRBD2. The CDR3 length is 15 residues. J lost 4 bases, V lost 3 bases, and 4 bases had no gene match. Germline lookup yields CDR1 SGHAT and CDR2 FQNNGV.

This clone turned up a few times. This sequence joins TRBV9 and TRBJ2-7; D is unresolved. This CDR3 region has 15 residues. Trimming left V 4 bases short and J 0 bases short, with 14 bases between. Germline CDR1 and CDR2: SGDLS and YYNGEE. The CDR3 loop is CASSPVSTSSYEQYF. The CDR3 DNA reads TGTGCCAGCAGCCCCGTGTCTACGAGCTCCTACGAGCAGTACTTC.

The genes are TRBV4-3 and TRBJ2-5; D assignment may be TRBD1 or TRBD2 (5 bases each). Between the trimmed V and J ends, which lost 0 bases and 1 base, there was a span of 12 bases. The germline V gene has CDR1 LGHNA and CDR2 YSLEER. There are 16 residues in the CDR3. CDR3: CASSQDLRGVQETQYF. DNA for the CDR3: TGCGCCAGCAGCCAAGATCTCCGAGGGGTCCAAGAGACCCAGTACTTC.

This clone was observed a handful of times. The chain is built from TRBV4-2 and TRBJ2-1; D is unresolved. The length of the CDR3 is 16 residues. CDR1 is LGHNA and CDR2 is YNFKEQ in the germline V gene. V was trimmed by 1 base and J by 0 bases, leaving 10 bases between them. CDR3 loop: CASSQVDGYSYNEQFF. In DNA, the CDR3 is TGTGCCAGCAGCCAAGTCGACGGCTACTCCTACAATGAGCAGTTCTTC.

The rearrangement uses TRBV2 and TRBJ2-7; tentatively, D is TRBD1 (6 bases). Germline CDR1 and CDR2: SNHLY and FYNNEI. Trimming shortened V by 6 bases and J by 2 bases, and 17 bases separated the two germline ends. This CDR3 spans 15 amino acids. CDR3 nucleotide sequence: TGTGCCAGCAGGGGCGACAGGCCAAAGACCTACGAGCAGTACTTC. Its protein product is CASRGDRPKTYEQYF.

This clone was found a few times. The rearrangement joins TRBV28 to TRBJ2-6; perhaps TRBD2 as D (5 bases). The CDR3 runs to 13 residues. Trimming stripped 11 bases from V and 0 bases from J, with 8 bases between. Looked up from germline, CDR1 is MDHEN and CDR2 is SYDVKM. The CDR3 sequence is CAGRDSGANVLTF. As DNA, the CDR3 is TGTGCCGGACGGGACTCTGGGGCCAACGTCCTGACTTTC.

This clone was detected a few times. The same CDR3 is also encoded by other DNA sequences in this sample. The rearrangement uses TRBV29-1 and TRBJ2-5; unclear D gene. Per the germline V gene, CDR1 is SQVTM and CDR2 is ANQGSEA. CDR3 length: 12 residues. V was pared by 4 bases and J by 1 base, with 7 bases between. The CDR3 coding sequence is TGCAGCGTTGGCTTAGGCCAAGAGACCCAGTACTTC. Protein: CSVGLGQETQYF.

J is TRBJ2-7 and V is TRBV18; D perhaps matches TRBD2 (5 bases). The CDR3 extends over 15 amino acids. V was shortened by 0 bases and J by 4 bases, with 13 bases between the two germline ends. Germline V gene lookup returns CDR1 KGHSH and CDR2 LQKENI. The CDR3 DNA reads TGTGCCAGCTCACCACCGAAGGGAGTAAGATACGAGCAGTACTTC. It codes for CASSPPKGVRYEQYF.

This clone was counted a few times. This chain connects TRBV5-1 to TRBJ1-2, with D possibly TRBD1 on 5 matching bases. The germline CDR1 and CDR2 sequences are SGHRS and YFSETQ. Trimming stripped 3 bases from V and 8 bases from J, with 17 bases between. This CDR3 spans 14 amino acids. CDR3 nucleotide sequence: TGCGCCAGCAGCTCCCCTAGGGGTATGTCAGGCTACACCTTC. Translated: CASSSPRGMSGYTF. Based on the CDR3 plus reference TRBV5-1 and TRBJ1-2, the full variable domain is KAGVTQTPRYLIKTRGQQVTLSCSPISGHRSVSWYQQTPGQGLQFLFEYFSETQRNKGNFPGRFSGRQFSNSRSEMNVSTLELGDSALYLCASSSPRGMSGYTFGSGTRLTVV.

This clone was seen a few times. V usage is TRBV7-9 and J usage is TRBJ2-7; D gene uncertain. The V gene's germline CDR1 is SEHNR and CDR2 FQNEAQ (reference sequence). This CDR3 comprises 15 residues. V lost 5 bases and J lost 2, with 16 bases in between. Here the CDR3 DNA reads TGTGCCAGCAGCCTGATTGGTGGACCCCCCTACGAGCAGTACTTC. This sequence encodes CASSLIGGPPYEQYF.

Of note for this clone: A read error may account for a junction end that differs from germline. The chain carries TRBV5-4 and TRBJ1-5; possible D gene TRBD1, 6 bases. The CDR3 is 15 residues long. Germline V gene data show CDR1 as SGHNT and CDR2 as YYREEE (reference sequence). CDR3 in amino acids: CASSQDLRGTQPQHF. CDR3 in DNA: TGCGCCAGCAGCCAAGATCTGAGGGGGACTCAGCCCCAGCATTTT.

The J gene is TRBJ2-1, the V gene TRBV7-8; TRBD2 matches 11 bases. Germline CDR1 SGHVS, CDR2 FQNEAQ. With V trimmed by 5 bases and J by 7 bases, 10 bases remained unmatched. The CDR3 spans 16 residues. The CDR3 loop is CASSRPGTSGRNEQFF. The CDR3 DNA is TGTGCCAGCAGCCGACCCGGGACTAGCGGAAGGAATGAGCAGTTCTTC.

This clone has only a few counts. The CDR3 protein is CASSLGSGQGNTGELFF. The CDR3 bases are TGTGCCAGCAGCTTGGGGTCGGGTCAGGGGAACACCGGGGAGCTGTTTTTT. The V gene is TRBV5-4, the J gene TRBJ2-2; D is perhaps TRBD1 (5 bases). Germline assignment: CDR1 SGHNT and CDR2 YYREEE (reference sequence). The CDR3 covers 17 residues. Trimming cost V 0 bases and J 1 base, with 13 bases left between them.